This T cell receptor beta chain comes out of a study of radiation and T cells in renal cell carcinoma. TCRdb's table, derived via immunoSEQ multiplex PCR, lists solely in-frame clones and lacks some. The table lists some 100,000 clones, about 79% of them singletons. Time point in this sample: baseline pretreatment blood. Indicated treatment: 15 Gy SBRT to primary tumor, nephrectomy 4 weeks later. Per the germline V gene, CDR1 is LGHNA and CDR2 is YNFKEQ. With V trimmed by 6 bases and J by 5 bases, 10 bases remained unmatched. This CDR3 contains 16 residues. This chain uses TRBV4-2 with TRBJ1-6; TRBD1 matches 7 bases. Sample: blood, taken from a patient whose treatment included radiotherapy and nephrectomy. The clonotype originates from a man aged 55 to 70 with renal cell carcinoma. The CDR3 spells CASRREPGQNNSPLHF. CDR3 sequence (DNA): TGTGCCAGCAGACGAGAACCGGGACAGAATAATTCACCCCTCCACTTT.